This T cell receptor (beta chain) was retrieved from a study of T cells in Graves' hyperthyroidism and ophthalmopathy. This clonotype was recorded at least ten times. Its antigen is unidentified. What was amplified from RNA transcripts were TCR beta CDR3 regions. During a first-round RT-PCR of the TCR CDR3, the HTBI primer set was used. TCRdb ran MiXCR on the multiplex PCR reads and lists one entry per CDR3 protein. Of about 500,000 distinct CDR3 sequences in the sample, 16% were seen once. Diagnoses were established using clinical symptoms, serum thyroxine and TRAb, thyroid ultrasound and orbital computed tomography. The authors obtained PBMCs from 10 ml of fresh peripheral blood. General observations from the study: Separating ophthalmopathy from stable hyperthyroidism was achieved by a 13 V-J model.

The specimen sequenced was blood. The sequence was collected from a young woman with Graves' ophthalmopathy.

The DNA for the CDR3 is TGCGCCAGCAGCCCCCAGGACAGGGATTATGGCTACACCTTC. Protein sequence: CASSPQDRDYGYTF. This chain uses TRBV4-1 with TRBJ1-2, with 8 positions matching TRBD1. The CDR3 is made up of 14 amino acids. CDR1 and CDR2 (germline): MGHRA, YSYEKL. Trimming removed 4 bases from V and 5 bases from J; junction bases left unmatched: 6.